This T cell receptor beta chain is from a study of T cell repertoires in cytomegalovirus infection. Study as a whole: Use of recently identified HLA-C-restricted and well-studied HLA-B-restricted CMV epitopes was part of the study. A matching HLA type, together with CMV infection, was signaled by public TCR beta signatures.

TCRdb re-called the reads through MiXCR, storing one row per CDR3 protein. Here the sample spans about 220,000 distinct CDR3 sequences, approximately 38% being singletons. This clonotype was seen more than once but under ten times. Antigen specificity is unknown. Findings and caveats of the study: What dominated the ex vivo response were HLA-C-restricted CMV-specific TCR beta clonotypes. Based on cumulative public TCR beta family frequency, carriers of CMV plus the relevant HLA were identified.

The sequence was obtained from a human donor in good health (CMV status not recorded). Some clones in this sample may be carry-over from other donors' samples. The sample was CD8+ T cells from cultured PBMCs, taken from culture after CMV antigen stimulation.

The CDR3 DNA is TGTGCCAGCAGTCCCACCCCGGGACGGAACACCGGGGAGCTGTTTTTT. As protein: CASSPTPGRNTGELFF. The chain combines TRBV28 with TRBJ2-2; the D gene could be TRBD1 or TRBD2 (5 bases each). Germline CDR1 MDHEN, CDR2 SYDVKM. The V end lost 5 bases, the J end lost 1 base, and 14 bases lay between the germline ends. The CDR3 is 16 amino acids.